Included here is one TCR beta chain sequence, with context. In its sample, this clone was seen once. Its antigen target is currently unknown. No qualities accompany the bases; no much larger clone lies one base away. From its cysteine to its phenylalanine, the CDR3 spans 13 amino acids. Only the CDR3 part of the read is kept: 39 bases, read in frame from the first base. CDR1 and CDR2, per the germline V gene, are ENHRY and SYGVKD. V loses 2 bases, J loses 6 bases, and the germline ends lie 8 bases apart. The source of the sample is a study of cytomegalovirus exposure and HLA in healthy donors (dated by TCRdb to the late 2010s). In the study overall: A later analysis indicated that the 130 or so validation repertoires were generated on the platform also employed for the 700 or so repertoires of the first cohort. Along with the approximately 620-subject first cohort, a separate validation cohort of 120 different subjects was used. To predict cytomegalovirus infection status, the study brought together high-throughput TCR immunosequencing, statistical association of individual TCRs with disease status, and machine learning. The study aimed to test whether signatures of past pathogen exposure could be identified by cataloging public T cell receptors. Study-wide conclusions, independent of this receptor: A later analysis found that TCRs clustered in the first cohort also tended to co-occur in the roughly 120 validation repertoires, with approximately 94% of cluster scores above 0. In both the original and validation cohorts, the classifier was reported to diagnose cytomegalovirus status with high specificity and sensitivity. Three of the identified cytomegalovirus-associated TCR beta chains were confirmed in vitro to be specific for cytomegalovirus antigens. The study gave a list of under 200 TCR beta chains associated with cytomegalovirus. A later analysis had no HLA typing for the validation cohort, so co-occurrence there was scored across all 130 or so repertoires. Across donors, most TCR sequences were observed very rarely, whereas some public TCRs were present in many individuals. It was suggested by the authors that the approach could potentially be generalized to other disease states and immunological phenotypes.

Library prep was done by the immunoSEQ multiplex PCR assay. Turning to the authors' computational methods: A statistical classification framework was developed to diagnose cytomegalovirus status using the catalog of TCR beta chain sequences. TCRdb took this table from immuneACCESS and kept in-frame rearrangements with V and J called. Such tables lack part of the clones; where checked against another copy, unresolved V genes explain under half of the gap, and the rest is unexplained. The DNA was the basis for D and trimming; V, J and clone size are from that table. Recorded for this sample are about 200,000 clones; over 80% of them occurred a single time. Roughly 5.5% of the sample comes from the top ten. The donors were included in the validation cohort of 90 to 150 subjects, a group kept apart from the approximately 670-subject first cohort.

The sequence links TRBV10-3 to TRBJ1-5; no D segment can be confidently identified. The specimen was PBMCs. The TCR originated in a woman under 30 in good health and CMV-seronegative. The CDR3 reads CAISEAASQPQHF. In nucleotide form, the sequence is TGTGCCATCAGTGAGGCAGCTAGTCAGCCCCAGCATTTT.